The present TCR beta chain was sequenced within a study of shared clonotypes between healthy human individuals. Study in general: Each donor's CD4 naive and CD4 memory cells filled three plates apiece, CD8 naive two, and CD8 memory one.

The test was conducted at deep level. Clones were read by immunoSEQ multiplex PCR, and TCRdb kept only the in-frame ones, dropping some. The sample has about 2.3 million clones; over 90% are singletons. CDR3 size: 19 residues. Germline V gives CDR1 MDHEN, CDR2 SYDVKM. Deletions cut 2 bases from V and 2 bases from J, with 24 bases between. This receptor was identified in a man younger than 35 in good health. Some clones in this sample may be carry-over from other donors' samples. This chain links TRBV28 with TRBJ1-2; D remains unclear. The source material was naive CD4+ T cells from PBMCs. Subset: CD45RA+ positively selected. For the CDR3, the DNA is TGTGCCAGCAGTTTAGCGCTGGGCAGTCCTCCTTCTCAAAACTATGGCTACACCTTC. It translates to CASSLALGSPPSQNYGYTF.